Below, one T cell receptor (beta chain) is given with its context. The length of the CDR3 is 15 residues. V was pared by 4 bases and J by 3 bases, with 12 bases between. The V gene's germline CDR1 is MGHRA and CDR2 YSYEKL. The data were taken from a study of blood T cell repertoires in COVID-19. Profiling relied on immunoSEQ multiplex PCR, and the TCRdb table lists in-frame clones only, not all of them. Among roughly 200,000 clones listed, approximately 81% were seen once. The source is a person between 65 and 79 years old with COVID-19, enrolled during active disease. The sequenced material came from peripheral blood. The genes are TRBV4-1 and TRBJ1-4; tentative D call: TRBD1 (5 bases). CDR3 sequence: CASSPQGRANEKLFF. The CDR3 nucleotides read TGCGCCAGCAGCCCGCAGGGAAGGGCTAATGAAAAACTGTTTTTT.